This T cell receptor (beta chain) was recovered during a study of T cells in Graves' hyperthyroidism and ophthalmopathy (dated by TCRdb to the late 2010s). Regarding the complete study: Peripheral blood was collected at initial diagnosis, before any treatment. To identify distinguishing TCR V-J signatures, a discovery cohort of some 100 patients was used, comprising roughly 45 with Graves' ophthalmopathy and 55 to 65 with stable Graves' hyperthyroidism. For training and testing, the 100 or so patients in the discovery cohort were randomly divided in a 7:3 ratio. Prospective prediction of ophthalmopathy was tested in an independent validation cohort consisting of under 20 hyperthyroidism patients and 17 patients who later progressed to ophthalmopathy. After sampling, hyperthyroidism patients received methimazole starting at 30 mg daily, and ophthalmopathy patients received high-dose intravenous methylprednisolone. In roughly six Graves' hyperthyroidism patients, the study also compared T-cell repertoires from thyroid tissue with T-cell repertoires from blood. According to the paper, TCR Vbeta CDR3 sequencing was carried out on 135 peripheral blood samples, which came from over 40 ophthalmopathy, approximately 78 hyperthyroidism and about 17 progressor patients.

TCR beta CDR3 regions were amplified from RNA transcripts. A first-round RT-PCR of the TCR CDR3 used the HTBI primer set with the Qiagen OneStep RT-PCR kit. Libraries were constructed in a second round of multiplex PCR, after which size selection and purification were carried out. Sequencing of the libraries was done on an Illumina HiSeq2000 using paired-end 100 bp reads. The paper's processing steps were these. SOAPnuke was used to process the raw data, removing reads that contained adapters or uncalled bases, had a mean Phred below 15, or lacked an exact match to the constant primer or identifier. COPE v1.2.5 was used to merge high-quality paired reads, and clonotypes were defined as unique nucleotide sequences. MiTCR v1.1 was used to align clonotypes to the IMGT TRBV, TRBD and TRBJ reference segments. Only V-J combinations with frequency above 0.0001, covering about 99% of repertoires, were analysed. A TCS score was defined as the ratio between F50 (clonal expansion) and ExV (chaos), using BLOSUM62-based TCRdist between CDR3 peptides within each V-J. Welch's t-statistics and random forest reduced 500 to 650 V-J features to under 15, which were used in a naive Bayes classifier (R e1071). TCRdb reprocessed the public reads (quality trimming at Q25 with fastp, clone calling with MiXCR) and kept in-frame beta chains. Each entry is one CDR3 protein sequence, shown with its most common DNA and genes. The V and J calls come from TCRdb's annotation, not from the publication. The sample table lists roughly 250,000 distinct CDR3 sequences, 22% of them with a count of one. Over 55% of the sample goes to the ten largest clones.

The germline V gene sets CDR1 to SGDLS and CDR2 to YYNGEE. V ends up 0 bases short and J 4 bases short, with an unmatched junction base count of 10. The CDR3, cysteine through phenylalanine, is 17 amino acids long. The kept DNA is CDR3 alone, 51 bases in frame from the first base. Moderately to severely active disease, a Clinical Activity Score of at least 3, a NOSPECS grade of at least 4, and a duration under 3 months were present in ophthalmopathy patients. Any patient with an uncontrolled infection, another autoimmune disease, pregnancy or lactation was excluded. Clinical symptoms, serum thyroxine and TRAb, thyroid ultrasound, and orbital computed tomography formed the basis for the diagnoses. PBMCs were isolated from about 10 ml of fresh peripheral blood by Ficoll-Paque density gradient centrifugation. Total RNA was extracted using Trizol reagent, and RNA quality was assessed on an Agilent 2100 Bioanalyzer.

The full study reports these points: Ophthalmopathy was separated from stable hyperthyroidism by a 13 V-J signature model, with approximately 90% sensitivity and 81% to 82% specificity obtained in cross-validation and 80%/75% obtained in testing. During validation, the model predicted progression to ophthalmopathy a median of roughly six months ahead of onset, with more than 55% sensitivity and less than 85% specificity. No statistical method was used to set the sample size in advance, and investigators knew the group allocation. Most expanded thyroid clonotypes (frequency above 0.001) were also detected in blood, suggesting blood repertoires may reflect thyroid immune responses.

Notes on this clonotype: Its recognized antigen is unknown. Per-base quality was not reported, and no clone a single base away is much larger than it.

This sequence originates from a man under 40 with Graves' ophthalmopathy. Sequencing was carried out using blood. The chain joins TRBV9 to TRBJ2-5; TRBD2 aligns with 9 central bases. DNA sequence: TGTGCCAGCAGCGTAGGGCGCGGGAGGGCCAGGGGAGAGACCCAGTACTTC. This sequence encodes CASSVGRGRARGETQYF.